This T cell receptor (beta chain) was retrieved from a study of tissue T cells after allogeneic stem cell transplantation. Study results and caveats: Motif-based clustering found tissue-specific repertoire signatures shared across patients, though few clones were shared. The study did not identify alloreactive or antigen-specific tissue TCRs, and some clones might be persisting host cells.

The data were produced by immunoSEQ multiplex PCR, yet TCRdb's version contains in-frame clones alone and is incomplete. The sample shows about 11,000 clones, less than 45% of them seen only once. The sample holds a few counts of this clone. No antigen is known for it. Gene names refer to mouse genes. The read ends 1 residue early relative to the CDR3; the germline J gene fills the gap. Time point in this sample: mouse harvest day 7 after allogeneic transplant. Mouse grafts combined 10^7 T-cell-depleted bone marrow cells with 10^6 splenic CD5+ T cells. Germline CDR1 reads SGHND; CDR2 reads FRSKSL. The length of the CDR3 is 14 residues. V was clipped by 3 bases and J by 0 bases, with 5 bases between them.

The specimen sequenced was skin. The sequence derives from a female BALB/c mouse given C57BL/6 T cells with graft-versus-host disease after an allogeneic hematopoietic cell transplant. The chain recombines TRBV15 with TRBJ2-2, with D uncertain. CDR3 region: CASSFDTNTGQLYF. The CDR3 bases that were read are TGTGCCAGCAGTTTCGACACAAACACCGGGCAGCTCTAC. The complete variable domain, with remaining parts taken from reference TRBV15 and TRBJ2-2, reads DAGVTQTPRHEVAEKGQTIILKCEPVSGHNDLFWYRQTKIQGLELLSYFRSKSLMEDGGAFKDRFKAEMLNSSFSTLKIQPTEPKDSAVYLCASSFDTNTGQLYFGEGSKLTVL.